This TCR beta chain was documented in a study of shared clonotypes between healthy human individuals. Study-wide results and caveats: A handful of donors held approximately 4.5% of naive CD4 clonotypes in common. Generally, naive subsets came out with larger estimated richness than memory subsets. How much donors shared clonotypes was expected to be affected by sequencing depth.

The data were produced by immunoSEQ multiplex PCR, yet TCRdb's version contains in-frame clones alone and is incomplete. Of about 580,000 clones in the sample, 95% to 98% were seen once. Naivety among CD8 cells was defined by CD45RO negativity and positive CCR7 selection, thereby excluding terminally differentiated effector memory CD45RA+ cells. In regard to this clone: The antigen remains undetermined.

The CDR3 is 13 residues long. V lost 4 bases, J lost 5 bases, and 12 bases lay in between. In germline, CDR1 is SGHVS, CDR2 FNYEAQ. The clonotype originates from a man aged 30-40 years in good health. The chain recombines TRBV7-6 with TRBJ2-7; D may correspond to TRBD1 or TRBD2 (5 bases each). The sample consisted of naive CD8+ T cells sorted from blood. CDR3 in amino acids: CASSYVLGDEQYF. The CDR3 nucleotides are TGTGCCAGCAGCTACGTTTTGGGGGACGAGCAGTACTTC.